A single sample is the source of the 18 T cell receptor beta chains below, sequenced in a study of tumor-infiltrating lymphocytes in primary liver carcinoma (dated by TCRdb to 2016 to 2017). Blood RNA was extracted from unsorted whole blood with TRIzol reagent; germline DNA came from the DNeasy Blood & Tissue kit. Sequencing took place on an Illumina HiSeq 2500. TCRbeta-specific cDNA was reverse-transcribed from about 520 ng total RNA using a constant-region primer and ProtoScript II reverse transcriptase. Construction of the TCRbeta libraries relied on three nested rounds of multiplex PCR, following a slightly modified ARM-PCR procedure. The first two PCR rounds used multiplex TRBV1-TRBV30 forward primers with a Cbeta reverse primer, each for 10 cycles. The raw public data were reprocessed by TCRdb itself: fastp quality trimming at Q25, MiXCR clonotype calling, in-frame beta chains only. Rows are unified per CDR3 protein, each entry keeping the most common DNA and genes. The sample data list a few hundred thousand distinct CDR3 sequences, and almost 60% of these were observed just once. Approximately 15% of the sample comes from the top ten.

Specimen: peripheral blood. Receptor source: a woman younger than 45 with primary liver carcinoma and hepatitis B virus infection.

Concerning this clonotype: This may arise from a read error, as a much more abundant clone is one base away. V usage is TRBV6-5 and J usage is TRBJ2-5; no definite D call. The ends were cut back, 2 bases at V and 8 bases at J, with 15 bases in the middle. The CDR3 extends over 14 amino acids. Germline values: CDR1 MNHEY, CDR2 SVGAGI. The CDR3 loop is CASSYVIELGTQYF. DNA for the CDR3: TGTGCCAGCAGTTACGTAATTGAGCTAGGCACCCAGTACTTC.

This clonotype was detected once. This sequence joins TRBV30 and TRBJ1-2; weak D call: TRBD1 (5 bases). V was clipped by 2 bases and J by 4 bases, with 14 bases between them. This CDR3 is 14 amino acids long. Germline assignment: CDR1 GTSNPN and CDR2 SVGIG (reference sequence). CDR3 sequence (DNA): TGTGCCTGGAGTTCCCTGGGGCAGTTCTATGGCTACACCTTC. Translated, it gives CAWSSLGQFYGYTF.

With regard to this clonotype: The CDR3 does not close with the conserved phenylalanine or tryptophan, likely indicating a read error. This chain uses TRBV7-8 with TRBJ2-1, with D unclear. CDR3 size: 12 residues. From germline, CDR1 is SGHVS and CDR2 FQNEAQ. The V end was cut by 6 bases, the J end by 5 bases, with 8 bases between. The CDR3: CASRGPHNEQFL. CDR3 nucleotides: TGTGCCAGCAGAGGTCCCCACAATGAGCAGTTCCTC.

Remarks on this clonotype: A clone one base away is much larger, so this may be a read error. The chain has TRBV6-5 and TRBJ1-2; D not resolved. The V gene lost 0 bases and the J gene lost 3 bases, with 11 bases spanning the gap. CDR1 and CDR2 (germline): MNHEY, SVGAGI. The CDR3 extends over 15 amino acids. DNA of the CDR3: TGTGCCAGCAGTTACTCGAGCCGATGCGACTATGGCTACACCTTC. Its translation: CASSYSSRCDYGYTF.

The chain uses TRBV11-2 and TRBJ2-1, with 8 bases fitting TRBD2. V shed 3 bases and J 0 bases; nucleotides not matched to a gene: 10. This CDR3 region has 18 residues. Germline V CDR1 and CDR2: SGHAT, FQNNGV. DNA for the CDR3: TGTGCCAGCAGCTTTCGAACCCCAGCGGGAGTCTCCTACAATGAGCAGTTCTTC. Amino acids: CASSFRTPAGVSYNEQFF.

About this clonotype itself: A much larger clonotype is one base distant, so this may be a read error. This chain joins TRBV6-5 and TRBJ1-2; 7 bases match TRBD1. The CDR3 sequence is 13 residues long. Germline CDR1 MNHEY, CDR2 SVGAGI. V shed 4 bases, J shed 8 bases, and the junction held 7 bases outside the gene matches. The CDR3 DNA reads TGTGCCAGCAGTTCCCAACAGGGGCAGGGCTACACCTTC. It codes for CASSSQQGQGYTF.

In this sample, this clonotype turned up a few times. V is TRBV12-3 or TRBV12-4 and J is TRBJ1-2; D is unresolved. V lost 3 bases to trimming and J lost 2 bases, with 7 bases between them. CDR3 length: 13 residues. CDR3 DNA sequence: TGTGCCAGCAGTTTTAAAGCCAACTATGGCTACACCTTC. The encoded protein is CASSFKANYGYTF.

There are a few counts of this clonotype. This clone may be a read error of a much larger clone one base away. This chain connects TRBV11-3 to TRBJ2-2; D is possibly TRBD2 (6 bases). CDR3 length: 16 residues. Germline V gives CDR1 SGHNT, CDR2 YENEEA. This CDR3 reads CTSSIRDFANTGELFF. In DNA form, the CDR3 reads TGTACCAGCAGCATAAGGGACTTCGCGAACACCGGGGAGCTGTTTTTT. Drawing the rest from reference TRBV11-3 and TRBJ2-2, the complete variable domain is EAGVVQSPRYKIIEKKQPVAFWCNPISGHNTLYWYLQNLGQGPELLIRYENEEAVDDSQLPKDRFSAERLKGVDSTLKIQPAELGDSAVYLCTSSIRDFANTGELFFGEGSRLTVL.

In this sample, this clonotype turned up many times. V is TRBV29-1 and J is TRBJ2-5, with D possibly called TRBD1 or TRBD2 (5 bases each). CDR3 length: 16 residues. Germline CDR1 is SQVTM and CDR2 is ANQGSEA. V lost 5 bases and J 5 bases, leaving 24 bases between the germline ends. Written as DNA, the CDR3 is TGCAGCGTTAGTAACAGGCCCGGGATCTTGGGGGAGACCCAGTACTTC. The encoded protein is CSVSNRPGILGETQYF.

Turning to this clonotype: Relative to the germline gene, one junction end is altered; a read error may explain this. The rearrangement links TRBV6-1 to TRBJ2-5, with D possibly being TRBD1 or TRBD2 (5 bases each). The germline CDR1 and CDR2 sequences are MNHNS and SASEGT. The CDR3 extends over 15 amino acids. The CDR3 loop reads CASTPSWGSQEIQYF. The DNA of the CDR3 is TGTGCCAGCACCCCCTCTTGGGGGAGTCAAGAGATCCAGTACTTC.

This clonotype appeared a few times. This may be a read error, as it is one base from a much larger clone. The V and J genes are TRBV14 and TRBJ2-3; D remains ambiguous. CDR1 is SGHDN, CDR2 FVKESK, per germline. The CDR3 length is 13 residues. The ends were cut back, 1 base at V and 1 base at J, with 3 bases in the middle. The CDR3 nucleotides are TGTGCCAGCAGCCAAGCCCGCACAGATACGCAGTATTTT. This translates into CASSQARTDTQYF. Full variable domain (missing parts from reference TRBV14 and TRBJ2-3): EAGVTQFPSHSVIEKGQTVTLRCDPISGHDNLYWYRRVMGKEIKFLLHFVKESKQDESGMPNNRFLAERTGGTYSTLKVQPAELEDSGVYFCASSQARTDTQYFGPGTRLTVL.

V and J are TRBV10-2 and TRBJ2-7; 10 nucleotides align to TRBD1. V trimming: 6 bases; J trimming: 3 bases; junction bases outside the gene matches: 8. The CDR3 sequence is 15 residues long. Per the germline V gene, CDR1 is WSHSY and CDR2 is SAAADI. The CDR3, as DNA: TGCGCCAGCAGCACCGGGACAGGGGTGTTCTACGAGCAGTACTTC. Translating it yields CASSTGTGVFYEQYF.

This clonotype was counted once. The chain joins TRBV11-2 to TRBJ2-7, with a weak D call TRBD2 (5 bases). Germline V CDR1 and CDR2: SGHAT, FQNNGV. Trimming took off 3 bases at V and 1 base at J, with 13 bases between the two ends. The CDR3 length is 15 residues. CDR3 region: CASSLSGRGSYEQYF. CDR3 DNA sequence: TGTGCCAGCAGCTTGAGCGGACGGGGTTCCTACGAGCAGTACTTC.

Turning to this clonotype: Germline and junction disagree at one end, which may indicate a read error. The chain is built from TRBV7-8 and TRBJ2-3; 14 bases are a match to TRBD2. Germline CDR1 SGHVS, CDR2 FQNEAQ. This CDR3 is 18 amino acids long. CDR3 nucleotide sequence: TGTGCCTGCAGCTTCCAATTCTCGGGACTAGCGGGAGCAGATACGCAGTATTTT. Translating gives CACSFQFSGLAGADTQYF.

This clonotype was recorded only once. An end of the junction differs from the germline gene, which may be a read error. The V and J genes are TRBV5-4 and TRBJ1-2, with 12 bases aligning to TRBD1. The CDR3 length is 19 residues. CDR1 and CDR2 from the germline V gene are SGHNT and YYREEE (reference sequence). The DNA for the CDR3 is TGTGCCAGCAGCTTGAGCGCCGGGACAGGGGGCCCGGGCCTTTATGACTACACCTTC. Protein: CASSLSAGTGGPGLYDYTF. Complete variable domain (other parts from reference TRBV5-4 and TRBJ1-2): ETGVTQSPTHLIKTRGQQVTLRCSSQSGHNTVSWYQQALGQGPQFIFQYYREEENGRGNFPPRFSGLQFPNYSSELNVNALELDDSALYLCASSLSAGTGGPGLYDYTFGSGTRLTVV.

On this clonotype itself: Germline and junction disagree at one end, which may indicate a read error. The chain combines TRBV11-2 with TRBJ2-5, with 11 bases identical to TRBD1. CDR3 length equals 15 residues. Germline values: CDR1 SGHAT, CDR2 FQNNGV. This chain's CDR3 is CTSSLGQGGTETQYF. The CDR3 nucleotides are TGTACCAGCAGTTTGGGACAGGGGGGTACTGAGACCCAGTACTTC.

This clonotype was observed many times. This chain connects TRBV6-6 to TRBJ2-5; D uncertain. V lost 6 bases and J lost 5, with 13 bases in between. Germline V gives CDR1 MNHNY, CDR2 SVGAGI (reference sequence). This CDR3 is built from 13 residues. Here the CDR3 reads CASRHPPWETQYF. The CDR3 bases are TGTGCCAGCAGACATCCCCCCTGGGAGACCCAGTACTTC.

The chain has TRBV21-1 and TRBJ2-1. TRBV21-1 is classified as a pseudogene. This CDR3 region has 10 residues. CDR3 bases: TGTGCCAGCAGAATGGGTGATCAGTTCTTC. Translation gives CASRMGDQFF.